A single sample gave rise to the 18 T cell receptor beta chains below, sequenced in a study of long-term antiretroviral therapy in people with HIV. Version v3.0 of the immunoSEQ assay ran at survey level. Clones were read by immunoSEQ multiplex PCR, and TCRdb kept only the in-frame ones, dropping some. The table records tens of thousands of clones, roughly four fifths of them present only once. Here the sequenced sample was unsorted PBMCs, taken 0.4 years after starting antiretroviral therapy. All receptors come from a man between 45 and 60 years old with HIV.

Here the CDR3 reads CASSYPGHKGRTDTQYF. In DNA, the CDR3 is TGTGCCAGCAGCTATCCGGGACACAAAGGGAGGACAGATACGCAGTATTTT. The chain employs TRBV7-2 and TRBJ2-3; D tentatively fits TRBD1 or TRBD2 (6 bases each). The CDR3 is 17 amino acids. Deletions cut 4 bases from V and 3 bases from J, with 20 bases between. The V gene's germline CDR1 is SGHTA and CDR2 FQGNSA.

Only one count was recorded for this clone. The rearrangement uses TRBV14 and TRBJ1-2; tentatively, D is TRBD1 (6 bases). Per the germline V gene, CDR1 is SGHDN and CDR2 is FVKESK. The CDR3 sequence is 15 residues long. With 3 bases removed from V and 4 bases from J, the gap between germline ends came to 15 bases. CDR3 residues: CASSHDRTASYGYTF. CDR3 sequence (DNA): TGTGCCAGCAGCCATGATAGGACAGCGAGCTATGGCTACACCTTC.

CDR3 loop: CASSLHMDLTKETQYF. CDR3 DNA sequence: TGTGCCAGCAGCTTACATATGGACCTGACTAAAGAGACCCAGTACTTC. The rearrangement joins TRBV13 to TRBJ2-5, with D possibly being TRBD2 (5 bases). From germline, CDR1 is PRHDT and CDR2 FYEKMQ (reference sequence). This CDR3 contains 16 residues. The V gene lost 2 bases and the J gene lost 3 bases, with 16 bases spanning the gap.

The V call is TRBV9, the J call TRBJ2-3; D remains ambiguous. V dropped 0 bases and J dropped 3 bases, with 8 bases sitting between them. CDR3 size: 14 residues. Germline V lookup: CDR1 SGDLS, CDR2 YYNGEE. Here the CDR3 reads CASSVGGRTDTQYF. In DNA form, the CDR3 reads TGTGCCAGCAGCGTAGGTGGGCGGACAGATACGCAGTATTTT.

The chain uses TRBV7-2 and TRBJ2-3; TRBD1 agrees at 7 bases. The CDR3 runs 16 residues. Trimming took 0 bases from V and 0 from J; bases not matched to a gene: 3. Germline V gene sequence: CDR1 SGHTA, CDR2 FQGNSA. The CDR3 protein is CASSLAGGSSTDTQYF. CDR3 DNA: TGTGCCAGCAGCTTAGCAGGGGGCAGCAGCACAGATACGCAGTATTTT.

The chain is built from TRBV4-1 and TRBJ1-6; 8 nucleotides match TRBD1. The germline V gene encodes CDR1 MGHRA and CDR2 YSYEKL. The J segment lost 7 bases and the V segment lost 3 bases, leaving 8 bases of the junction unmatched. CDR3 length: 16 amino acids. The CDR3, as DNA: TGCGCCAGCAGCCAGTACTCACAGGGGGGAAATTCACCCCTCCACTTT. This gives the protein CASSQYSQGGNSPLHF.

The chain carries TRBV7-9 and TRBJ1-3, with unresolved D. The CDR3 is made up of 15 amino acids. The ends were cut back, 5 bases at V and 3 bases at J, with 14 bases in the middle. Germline V gene data show CDR1 as SEHNR and CDR2 as FQNEAQ (reference sequence). Written as DNA, the CDR3 is TGTGCCAGCAGCCTCCTCGAGGACGGTGGAAACACCATATATTTT. The encoded protein is CASSLLEDGGNTIYF.

The chain links TRBV6-5 to TRBJ2-3, with D perhaps matching TRBD1 (6 bases). Looked up from germline, CDR1 is MNHEY and CDR2 is SVGAGI. The V gene lost 7 bases and the J gene lost 0 bases, with 14 bases spanning the gap. The CDR3 loop spans 15 amino acids. This chain's CDR3 is CASNPGTLSTDTQYF. CDR3 bases: TGTGCCAGCAACCCGGGGACACTGAGCACAGATACGCAGTATTTT.

This clone was seen a handful of times. This chain uses TRBV7-2 with TRBJ2-2; 8 bases are a match to TRBD1. The CDR3 has 16 amino acids. After removal of 4 bases from V and 4 bases from J, the junction contained 8 bases not matched to a gene. Germline V gene lookup returns CDR1 SGHTA and CDR2 FQGNSA. CDR3 sequence: CASSSRTGRGTGELFF. CDR3 nucleotides: TGTGCCAGCAGCTCCCGGACAGGGCGAGGCACCGGGGAGCTGTTTTTT.

This clone was counted a single time. The CDR3 sequence is CASSFGRAYGYTF. CDR3 in DNA: TGTGCCAGCAGTTTCGGCAGGGCCTATGGCTACACCTTC. The chain couples TRBV27 to TRBJ1-2; perhaps TRBD1 as D (5 bases). Deletions cut 3 bases from V and 4 bases from J, with 9 bases between. The germline V gene has CDR1 MNHEY and CDR2 SMNVEV (reference sequence). The CDR3 totals 13 residues.

As DNA, the CDR3 is TGTGCCAGCAGGGGGCTCAGTCGCCGAACTAATGAAAAACTGTTTTTT. Protein sequence: CASRGLSRRTNEKLFF. V and J are TRBV11-2 and TRBJ1-4; maybe TRBD1 (5 bases). The germline gives CDR1 SGHAT, CDR2 FQNNGV. The V gene lost 6 bases and the J gene lost 1 base, with 15 bases spanning the gap. This CDR3 region has 16 residues. Supplemented by reference TRBV11-2 and TRBJ1-4, the full variable domain reads EAGVAQSPRYKIIEKRQSVAFWCNPISGHATLYWYQQILGQGPKLLIQFQNNGVVDDSQLPKDRFSAERLKGVDSTLKIQPAKLEDSAVYLCASRGLSRRTNEKLFFGSGTQLSVL.

This chain uses TRBV5-6 with TRBJ1-2, with D tentatively TRBD1 (5 bases). This CDR3 spans 15 amino acids. Germline V gene lookup returns CDR1 SGHDT and CDR2 YYEEEE. Trimming pared 0 bases from V and 12 bases from J, leaving 21 bases between. Here the CDR3 reads CASSLGFTGLGNDTF. In DNA form, the CDR3 reads TGTGCCAGCAGCTTGGGGTTTACGGGACTTGGGAACGACACCTTC. The full variable domain, rest sourced from reference TRBV5-6 and TRBJ1-2, is DAGVTQSPTHLIKTRGQQVTLRCSPKSGHDTVSWYQQALGQGPQFIFQYYEEEERQRGNFPDRFSGHQFPNYSSELNVNALLLGDSALYLCASSLGFTGLGNDTFGSGTRLTVV.

The chain uses TRBV5-4 and TRBJ1-3; the D gene is possibly TRBD1 (5 bases). The CDR3 extends over 14 amino acids. CDR1 and CDR2 from the germline V gene are SGHNT and YYREEE (reference sequence). V lost 9 bases and J lost 4, with 17 bases in between. CDR3 coding DNA: TGTGCCACCCGGGGGGAATCTGTGGGAAACACCATATATTTT. This translates into CATRGESVGNTIYF.

The chain has TRBV5-1 and TRBJ1-4, with 10 bases identical to TRBD1. CDR1 and CDR2 from the germline V gene are SGHRS and YFSETQ. The CDR3 covers 15 residues. V was clipped by 6 bases and J by 5 bases; unmatched bases: 7. Here the CDR3 reads CASTGQGRGNEKLFF. For the CDR3, the DNA is TGCGCCAGCACGGGACAGGGGCGAGGAAATGAAAAACTGTTTTTT.

This chain joins TRBV9 and TRBJ1-1, with a weak D call TRBD1 (5 bases). CDR1 SGDLS and CDR2 YYNGEE come from the germline V gene. The CDR3 is 15 residues long. V lost 0 bases to trimming and J lost 0 bases, with 9 bases between them. The CDR3 protein is CASSVGGSLNTEAFF. For the CDR3, the DNA is TGTGCCAGCAGCGTAGGGGGGAGTCTGAACACTGAAGCTTTCTTT.

In its sample, this clone ranks as medium-sized. The V gene is TRBV7-8, the J gene TRBJ2-1, with D perhaps matching TRBD1 (5 bases). The V end was cut by 1 base, the J end by 14 bases, with 9 bases between. CDR3 length equals 11 residues. Germline loops: CDR1 SGHVS, CDR2 FQNEAQ. The CDR3 nucleotides are TGTGCCAGCAGCTTAGAGGGGATCGAGTTCTTC. Translation gives CASSLEGIEFF.

This sequence joins TRBV29-1 and TRBJ1-1, with TRBD1 as a possible D gene (5 bases). There are 11 residues in the CDR3. The V end lost 2 bases, the J end lost 5 bases, and 6 bases lay between the germline ends. Germline CDR1 SQVTM, CDR2 ANQGSEA. In DNA form, the CDR3 reads TGCAGCGTTGAATGGGGGACTGAAGCTTTCTTT. It specifies CSVEWGTEAFF.

The V call is TRBV6-5, the J call TRBJ1-1, with 9 bases matching TRBD1. The J segment lost 8 bases and the V segment lost 7 bases, leaving 11 bases of the junction unmatched. Germline CDR1 reads MNHEY; CDR2 reads SVGAGI. The CDR3 runs 14 residues. The CDR3 protein is CASIESHRGPEAFF. The CDR3 DNA reads TGTGCCAGCATCGAGTCGCACAGGGGGCCCGAAGCTTTCTTT.